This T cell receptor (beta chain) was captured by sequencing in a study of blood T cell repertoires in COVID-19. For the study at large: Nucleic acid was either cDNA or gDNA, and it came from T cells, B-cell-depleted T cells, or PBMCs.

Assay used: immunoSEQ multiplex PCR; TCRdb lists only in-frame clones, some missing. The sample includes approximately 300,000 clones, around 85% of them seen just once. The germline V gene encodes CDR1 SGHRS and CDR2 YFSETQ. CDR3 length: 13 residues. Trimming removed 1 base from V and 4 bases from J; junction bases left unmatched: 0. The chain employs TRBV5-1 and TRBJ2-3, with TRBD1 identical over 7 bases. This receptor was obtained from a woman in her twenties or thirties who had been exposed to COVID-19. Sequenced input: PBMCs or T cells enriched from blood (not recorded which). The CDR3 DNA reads TGCGCCAGCAGCTTGAGGGGGCCAGATACGCAGTATTTT. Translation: CASSLRGPDTQYF. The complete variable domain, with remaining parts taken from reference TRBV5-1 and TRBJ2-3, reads KAGVTQTPRYLIKTRGQQVTLSCSPISGHRSVSWYQQTPGQGLQFLFEYFSETQRNKGNFPGRFSGRQFSNSRSEMNVSTLELGDSALYLCASSLRGPDTQYFGPGTRLTVL.